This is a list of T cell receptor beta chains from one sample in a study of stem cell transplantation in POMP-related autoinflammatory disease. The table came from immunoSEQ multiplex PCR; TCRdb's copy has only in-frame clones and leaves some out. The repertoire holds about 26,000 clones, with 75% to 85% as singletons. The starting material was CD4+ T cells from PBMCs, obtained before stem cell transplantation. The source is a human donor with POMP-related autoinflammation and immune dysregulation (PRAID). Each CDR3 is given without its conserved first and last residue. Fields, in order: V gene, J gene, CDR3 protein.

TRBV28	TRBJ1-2	ASSLGQTNYGYT
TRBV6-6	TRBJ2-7	ASSTDGEPYEQY
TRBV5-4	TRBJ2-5	ASSLDSYQETQY
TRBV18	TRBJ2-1	ASSPVAPGDEQF
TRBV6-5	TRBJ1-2	ASSYGMGYGYT
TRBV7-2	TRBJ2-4	ASSPGLAGAKNIQY
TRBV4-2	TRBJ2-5	ASSNSEGETQY
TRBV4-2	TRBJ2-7	ASSQGPRYEQY
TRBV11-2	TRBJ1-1	ASRTSGTEAF
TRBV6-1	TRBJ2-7	ASSEASAYEQY
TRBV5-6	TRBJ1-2	ASSETGGNVPNGYT
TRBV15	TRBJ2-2	ATSRDRDRENTGELF
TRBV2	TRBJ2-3	ASSVGGDGDTQY
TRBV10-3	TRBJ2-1	AISESPGQGDNEQF
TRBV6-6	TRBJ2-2	ASRRLLTGELF
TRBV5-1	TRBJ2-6	ASSRWTGLSSGANVLT
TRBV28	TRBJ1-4	ASSLSQVREKLF
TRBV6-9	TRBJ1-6	ASSYSSTARPGYSPLH
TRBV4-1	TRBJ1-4	ASRHPATNEKLF
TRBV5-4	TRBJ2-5	ASSSQGKGETQY
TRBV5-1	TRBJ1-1	ASSLNLGQGTMNTEAF
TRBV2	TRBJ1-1	ATQGARDTEAF
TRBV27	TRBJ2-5	ASRGSGAETQY
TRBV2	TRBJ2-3	ASSETRSTDTQY
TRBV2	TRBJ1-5	ASRKDITNQPQH
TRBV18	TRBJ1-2	ASSQRTGDPNYGYT
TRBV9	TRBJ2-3	ASSEPGTTNTQY
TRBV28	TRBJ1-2	ASSLKGILYGYT
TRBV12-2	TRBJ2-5	ASRLPELETQY
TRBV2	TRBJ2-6	ASSLLAGTSGANVLT
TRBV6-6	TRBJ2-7	ASGSPYEQY
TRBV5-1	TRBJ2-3	ASSLRAGRTDTQY
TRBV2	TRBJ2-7	ASTVSGTGHEQY
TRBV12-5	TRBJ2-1	ASGLNLAGGSSYNEQF
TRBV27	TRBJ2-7	ASSLRQDTTFSYEQY
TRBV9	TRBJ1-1	ASSVQGTWDTEAF
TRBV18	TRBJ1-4	ASLGQGGEKLF
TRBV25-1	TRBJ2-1	ASSGSGTNTYNEQF
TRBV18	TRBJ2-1	ASSPRLAGDNEQF
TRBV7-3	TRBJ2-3	ASSLGGGRTQY
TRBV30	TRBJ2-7	AWRDSGRPKQY
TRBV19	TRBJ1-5	ASISPPSPQH